The sequence of this T cell receptor beta chain was determined in a study of radiotherapy plus CTLA-4 blockade in lung cancer. Study-wide background: Objective response was observed in around a sixth of patients, and disease control in approximately 33%. Whole-study findings and limits: The study found tumor-derived TCR clones expanded in blood after radiotherapy plus ipilimumab.

A note on this clone: The antigen remains undetermined.

Sequencing was performed with immunoSEQ multiplex PCR; in TCRdb, only in-frame clones are kept and a portion is missing. Of roughly 50,000 clones in the sample, nearly 90% were seen once. The CDR3 sequence is 16 residues long. CDR1 LNHDA and CDR2 SQIVND come from the germline V gene (reference sequence). The ends were cut back, 0 bases at V and 11 bases at J, with 19 bases in the middle. CTLA-4 blockade with ipilimumab, together with focal radiation, was given to patients with chemo-refractory metastatic non-small-cell lung cancer. The J gene is TRBJ1-4, the V gene TRBV19; D is possibly TRBD1 (5 bases). This sequence originates from a human donor with non-small cell lung cancer whose response to radiotherapy plus ipilimumab could not be evaluated. The sample was peripheral blood, taken from a patient treated with radiotherapy plus ipilimumab. In nucleotides, the CDR3 is TGTGCCAGTAGTATAGATCGAGGTTTGACAGCCGAGAAACTGTTTTTT. It translates to CASSIDRGLTAEKLFF.